In its sample, the clone carrying this TCR beta chain was seen many times. Its specificity is unknown. The data are from a study of molecular identifiers for immune sequencing clone quantification. Study-wide results and limits: Spiked-in Jurkat TCR RNA corresponding to one cell was reported as detectable against over 900,000 naive cells.

The bulk TCR libraries were made with methods described before and with listed TCR primers. TCRdb reprocessed the PCR reads with MiXCR, giving one entry per CDR3 protein. The sample holds 250,000 to 400,000 distinct CDR3 sequences; about a fifth are singletons and the top ten take about 0.79%. Germline assignment: CDR1 SGHRS and CDR2 YFSETQ. V lost 2 bases and J lost 1, with 15 bases in between. The CDR3 contains 16 residues. The source material was naive CD8+ T cells from blood, with Jurkat cell RNA spiked in. Subset in this sample: FACS-sorted CD8+CD4-CCR7+CD45RA+ naive T cells. The source of this sequence is a human donor in good health. Some libraries in this study had Jurkat cell RNA spiked in. This rearrangement joins TRBV5-1 to TRBJ1-1, with D perhaps TRBD1 (6 bases). CDR3 bases: TGCGCCAGCAGCTTTACCACCCAGGGGCCGAACACTGAAGCTTTCTTT. It yields the protein CASSFTTQGPNTEAFF.